A single sample is the source of the 22 T cell receptor beta chains below, sequenced in a study of cytomegalovirus exposure and HLA in healthy donors (dated by TCRdb to the late 2010s). The library relied on the immunoSEQ multiplex PCR assay. A mixture of 60 forward primers for TCR Vbeta segments and 13 reverse primers for TCR Jbeta segments was used in the multiplex PCR. TCRdb stores this immuneACCESS table with in-frame sequences only. Part of the clones is absent; in the studies checked, under half of the shortfall reflects unresolved V genes, and no reason is known for the rest. The table for this sample lists 250,000 or so clones; approximately 81% of them were counted only once. The ten largest make up around 8.3% of the sample. The sample taken for sequencing was PBMCs. The receptors here all came from a woman aged 60 to 75 in good health and CMV-seropositive.

This chain uses TRBV6-5 with TRBJ1-2, with 7 bases identical to TRBD1. From germline, CDR1 is MNHEY and CDR2 SVGAGI. The CDR3 spans 15 residues. V shed 7 bases, J shed 4 bases, and the junction held 12 bases outside the gene matches. The CDR3 sequence is CASTPQGGFSYGYTF. In DNA, the CDR3 is TGTGCCAGCACCCCCCAGGGGGGCTTTTCCTATGGCTACACCTTC.

The rearrangement joins TRBV25-1 to TRBJ1-1; 8 bases fit TRBD1. This CDR3 has 15 amino acids. V dropped 4 bases and J dropped 8; count of bases not matched to a gene: 12. The germline gives CDR1 MGHDK, CDR2 SYGVNS. The CDR3 region has the DNA TGTGCCAGCAGTGCCATCGGGACAGGTGAAATAGAAGCTTTCTTT. Amino acid sequence: CASSAIGTGEIEAFF.

V and J are TRBV7-3 and TRBJ2-1, with TRBD2 identical over 12 bases. Germline V gene sequence: CDR1 SGHTA, CDR2 FQGTGA. The CDR3 length is 16 residues. After removal of 6 bases from V and 3 bases from J, the junction contained 6 bases not matched to a gene. The chain's CDR3 is CASSSGLAGFYNEQFF. CDR3 nucleotides: TGTGCCAGCAGTTCAGGACTAGCGGGGTTCTACAATGAGCAGTTCTTC. Drawing the rest from reference TRBV7-3 and TRBJ2-1, the complete variable domain is GAGVSQTPSNKVTEKGKYVELRCDPISGHTALYWYRQSLGQGPEFLIYFQGTGAADDSGLPNDRFFAVRPEGSVSTLKIQRTERGDSAVYLCASSSGLAGFYNEQFFGPGTRLTVL.

The V gene is TRBV7-9, the J gene TRBJ1-4; 10 nucleotides line up with TRBD1. V lost 1 base to trimming and J lost 6 bases; unmatched junction nucleotides: 2. The CDR3 runs 15 residues. Germline V gives CDR1 SEHNR, CDR2 FQNEAQ (reference sequence). The DNA for the CDR3 is TGTGCCAGCAGCTTAGTGGGACAGGGGTATGAAAAACTGTTTTTT. Encoded protein: CASSLVGQGYEKLFF.

This chain links TRBV4-2 with TRBJ2-7, with 11 bases aligning to TRBD2. Germline lookup yields CDR1 LGHNA and CDR2 YNFKEQ. CDR3 length: 16 residues. J lost 4 bases, V lost 0 bases, and 5 bases had no gene match. Here the CDR3 reads CASSQDGSGRGYEQYF. The CDR3 DNA is TGTGCCAGCAGCCAAGATGGTAGCGGGAGGGGTTACGAGCAGTACTTC.

The sample holds a few counts of this clone. The rearrangement uses TRBV28 and TRBJ1-2, with 9 bases identical to TRBD1. After removal of 6 bases from V and 7 bases from J, the junction contained 9 bases not matched to a gene. The CDR3 is made up of 14 amino acids. CDR1 is MDHEN and CDR2 is SYDVKM in the germline V gene. The CDR3 bases are TGTGCCAGCAGCTATTCCCTGACAGGGGGTGGCTACACCTTC. This codes for CASSYSLTGGGYTF.

CDR3 loop: CASSLHPAGRVTSGANVLTF. Written as DNA, the CDR3 is TGTGCCAGCAGTTTACATCCGGCCGGCAGGGTCACCTCTGGGGCCAACGTCCTGACTTTC. The chain is built from TRBV28 and TRBJ2-6, with D perhaps TRBD1 (5 bases). Germline loops: CDR1 MDHEN, CDR2 SYDVKM. The ends were cut back, 2 bases at V and 0 bases at J, with 20 bases in the middle. The CDR3 extends over 20 amino acids.

CDR3 coding DNA: TGTGCCAGCAGCTTGACTAGCTCCTACGAGCAGTACTTC. Encoded protein: CASSLTSSYEQYF. The gene calls are TRBV11-2 and TRBJ2-7; a possible D gene is TRBD2 (6 bases). CDR1 and CDR2 from the germline V gene are SGHAT and FQNNGV. This CDR3 has 13 amino acids. V was pared by 3 bases and J by 0 bases, with 6 bases between.

V gene TRBV2 combines with J gene TRBJ2-1; no definite D call. V was clipped by 5 bases and J by 3 bases, with 11 bases between them. The germline gives CDR1 SNHLY, CDR2 FYNNEI. The CDR3 runs 14 residues. The DNA for the CDR3 is TGTGCCAGCAGTTCACTCCCGAACTACAATGAGCAGTTCTTC. Protein sequence: CASSSLPNYNEQFF.

The V gene is TRBV7-8, the J gene TRBJ1-1; 9 bases agree with TRBD1. In germline, CDR1 is SGHVS, CDR2 FQNEAQ. The CDR3 sequence is 14 residues long. With 5 bases clipped from V and 1 base from J, the junction kept 2 bases outside the gene matches. CDR3 bases: TGTGCCAGCAGCGCGGGACAGGGGAACACTGAAGCTTTCTTT. It encodes CASSAGQGNTEAFF.

The chain employs TRBV5-6 and TRBJ2-7; a possible D gene is TRBD1 (5 bases). Germline assignment: CDR1 SGHDT and CDR2 YYEEEE. The V end was cut by 2 bases, the J end by 3 bases, with 12 bases between. The CDR3 covers 14 residues. CDR3 sequence: CASSLTGAIYEQYF. CDR3 DNA: TGTGCCAGCAGCTTAACAGGAGCAATCTACGAGCAGTACTTC.

This clone was picked up one time. The same CDR3 also results from other DNA sequences found in this sample. The rearrangement links TRBV5-1 to TRBJ1-1; D is perhaps TRBD1 (6 bases). The CDR3 is 14 amino acids. Trimming cost V 1 base and J 1 base, with 8 bases left between them. The germline CDR1 and CDR2 sequences are SGHRS and YFSETQ. The CDR3 reads CASSLNRANTEAFF. CDR3 bases: TGCGCCAGCAGCTTGAACAGGGCGAACACTGAAGCTTTCTTT.

The table lists this clone with a count of one. This sequence joins TRBV5-4 and TRBJ2-5; 10 nucleotides align to TRBD2. The germline V gene has CDR1 SGHNT and CDR2 YYREEE (reference sequence). With 0 bases clipped from V and 7 bases from J, the junction kept 6 bases outside the gene matches. The length of the CDR3 is 15 residues. CDR3 in amino acids: CASSLASSGSVTQYF. CDR3 DNA sequence: TGTGCCAGCAGCTTGGCCTCTAGCGGGAGTGTGACCCAGTACTTC.

This chain connects TRBV6-6 to TRBJ2-1; a possible D gene is TRBD2 (6 bases). CDR3 length: 16 amino acids. Germline V lookup: CDR1 MNHNY, CDR2 SVGAGI (reference sequence). Trimming stripped 0 bases from V and 4 bases from J, with 13 bases between. The DNA of the CDR3 is TGTGCCAGCAGTTACTCGGGCGGGATAATGTACAATGAGCAGTTCTTC. It encodes CASSYSGGIMYNEQFF.

The chain carries TRBV19 and TRBJ1-3, with a possible D match to TRBD1 (6 bases). CDR3 length: 16 amino acids. Germline V gene sequence: CDR1 LNHDA, CDR2 SQIVND (reference sequence). V was trimmed by 8 bases and J by 2 bases, leaving 19 bases between them. CDR3 amino acids: CASATTRGAAGNTIYF. The CDR3 region has the DNA TGTGCCAGTGCCACCACTCGGGGGGCCGCTGGAAACACCATATATTTT.

The chain employs TRBV14 and TRBJ1-1; no definite D call. Germline CDR1 SGHDN, CDR2 FVKESK. The CDR3 is 11 residues long. Deletions cut 4 bases from V and 9 bases from J, with 9 bases between. CDR3 sequence reads: CASSPGIKAFF. For the CDR3, the DNA is TGTGCCAGCAGCCCGGGAATTAAAGCTTTCTTT.

This chain uses TRBV7-9 with TRBJ2-7; D is unresolved. Germline CDR1 is SEHNR and CDR2 is FQNEAQ (reference sequence). The CDR3 contains 12 residues. V was trimmed by 0 bases and J by 5 bases, leaving 5 bases between them. The CDR3 DNA is TGTGCCAGCAGCTTAGCCGGTCACGAGCAGTACTTC. It encodes CASSLAGHEQYF.

V usage is TRBV5-5 and J usage is TRBJ1-1; 9 positions match TRBD1. The CDR3 covers 16 residues. Germline lookup yields CDR1 SGHKS and CDR2 YYEKEE (reference sequence). J was trimmed by 3 bases and V by 6 bases; bases with no gene match: 12. CDR3 sequence: CASTEWTGVWHTEAFF. For the CDR3, the DNA is TGTGCCAGCACCGAGTGGACAGGGGTTTGGCACACTGAAGCTTTCTTT.

The chain is built from TRBV7-2 and TRBJ2-7, with TRBD1 matching over 9 bases. V trimming: 6 bases; J trimming: 7 bases; junction bases outside the gene matches: 7. Germline-derived CDR1 and CDR2 are SGHTA and FQGNSA. This CDR3 has 13 residues. This CDR3 reads CASRRDRVGEQYF. The CDR3, as DNA: TGTGCCAGCAGGAGGGACAGGGTAGGGGAGCAGTACTTC. The complete variable domain, with remaining parts taken from reference TRBV7-2 and TRBJ2-7, reads GAGVSQSPSNKVTEKGKDVELRCDPISGHTALYWYRQSLGQGLEFLIYFQGNSAPDKSGLPSDRFSAERTGGSVSTLTIQRTQQEDSAVYLCASRRDRVGEQYFGPGTRLTVT.

This clone was observed a single time. CDR3 loop: CASSQGPATGGRETQYF. In nucleotides, the CDR3 is TGCGCCAGCAGCCAAGGTCCCGCGACAGGGGGGCGAGAGACCCAGTACTTC. The chain couples TRBV4-1 to TRBJ2-5, with 9 bases identical to TRBD1. CDR3 size: 17 residues. Unmatched junction bases numbered 10, after V lost 1 base and J lost 4 bases. From germline, CDR1 is MGHRA and CDR2 YSYEKL.

CDR3 in DNA: TGTGCCAGCAGTACTAATAACGAGCAGTACTTC. Its protein product is CASSTNNEQYF. This chain uses TRBV27 with TRBJ2-7; the D is unclear. Trimming took 5 bases from V and 5 from J, leaving 7 bases between them. The CDR3 is 11 residues long. Germline-derived CDR1 and CDR2 are MNHEY and SMNVEV (reference sequence).

CDR3 coding DNA: TGTGCCAGCAGGTGGGGCAGGAACTATGGCTACACCTTC. This translates into CASRWGRNYGYTF. The chain combines TRBV2 with TRBJ1-2, with a possible D match to TRBD1 (5 bases). This CDR3 has 13 residues. Trimming left V 6 bases short and J 2 bases short, with 10 bases between. Germline assignment: CDR1 SNHLY and CDR2 FYNNEI.